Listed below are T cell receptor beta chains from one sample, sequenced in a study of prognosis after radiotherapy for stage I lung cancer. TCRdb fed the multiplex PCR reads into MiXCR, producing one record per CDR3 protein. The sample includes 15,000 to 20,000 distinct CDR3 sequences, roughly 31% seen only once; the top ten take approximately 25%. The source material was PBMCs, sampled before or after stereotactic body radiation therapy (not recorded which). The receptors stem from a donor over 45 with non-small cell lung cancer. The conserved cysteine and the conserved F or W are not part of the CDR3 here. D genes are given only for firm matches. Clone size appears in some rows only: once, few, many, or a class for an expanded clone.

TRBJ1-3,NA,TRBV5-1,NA,ASSLAPGTGLGGNTMY
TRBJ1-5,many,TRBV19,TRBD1,ASRTQGAGQPQH
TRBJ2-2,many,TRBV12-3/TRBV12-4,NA,ASSLLGAGELF
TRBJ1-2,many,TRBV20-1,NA,SARDFRGFGYT
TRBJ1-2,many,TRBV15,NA,ATSRDRGGYGYT
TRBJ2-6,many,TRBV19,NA,ASSIPGVFQSGANVLT
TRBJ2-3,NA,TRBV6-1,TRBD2,ASSAASGRADTQY
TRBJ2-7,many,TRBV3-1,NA,ASSAGRMVE
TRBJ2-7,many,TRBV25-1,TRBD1,ASTSTGLEQY
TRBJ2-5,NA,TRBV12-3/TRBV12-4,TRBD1,ASRLRTGGQETQY